Below are 6 T cell receptor beta chains sequenced from a single sample in a study of T cells after yellow fever vaccination. TCRdb reanalysed the 5' RACE reads using MiXCR and keeps one entry per CDR3 protein. Here the sample spans about 300,000 distinct CDR3 sequences, 6.8% being singletons. The input for sequencing was PBMCs, taken approximately 47 days after the first yellow fever vaccination. The receptors here all came from a man between 18 and 35 years old who received the YFV17D yellow fever vaccine.

This clonotype has ten or more counts. The CDR3 bases are TGTGCCAGCAGCCGGGGACCAAACACCGGGGAGCTGTTTTTT. The encoded protein is CASSRGPNTGELFF. The chain recombines TRBV14 with TRBJ2-2; D is perhaps TRBD1 or TRBD2 (5 bases each). V dropped 4 bases and J dropped 2 bases, with 8 bases sitting between them. This CDR3 is 14 amino acids long. Germline-derived CDR1 and CDR2 are SGHDN and FVKESK.

This chain links TRBV20-1 with TRBJ1-1, with D unresolved. Per the germline V gene, CDR1 is DFQATT and CDR2 is SNEGSKA (reference sequence). The V end was cut by 2 bases, the J end by 5 bases, with 9 bases between. The CDR3 is 12 residues long. Written as DNA, the CDR3 is TGCAGTGCTAGATCTCGGTCTACTGAAGCTTTCTTT. Encoded protein: CSARSRSTEAFF.

This clonotype was seen at least ten times. This chain joins TRBV7-2 and TRBJ1-1; D not resolved. Germline V gene data show CDR1 as SGHTA and CDR2 as FQGNSA. CDR3 size: 13 residues. V gave up 3 bases and J gave up 1 base, with 6 bases separating them. CDR3 loop: CASSLVANTEAFF. CDR3 nucleotides: TGTGCCAGCAGCTTGGTGGCGAACACTGAAGCTTTCTTT.

This clonotype was counted ten times or more. The chain is built from TRBV4-1 and TRBJ2-5, with 8 bases aligning to TRBD2. Germline CDR1 reads MGHRA; CDR2 reads YSYEKL. Unmatched junction bases numbered 5, after V lost 1 base and J lost 1 base. The CDR3 consists of 16 residues. The CDR3: CASSQGIAGSQETQYF. For the CDR3, the DNA is TGCGCCAGCAGCCAAGGGATAGCGGGAAGCCAAGAGACCCAGTACTTC.

The CDR3 loop is CASSQQKSSDPGPLHF. CDR3 coding DNA: TGTGCCAGCAGCCAACAGAAATCATCGGATCCCGGGCCCCTCCACTTT. The chain is built from TRBV4-2 and TRBJ1-6; no firm D call. The CDR3 runs 16 residues. Per germline, CDR1 LGHNA and CDR2 YNFKEQ. Deletions cut 2 bases from V and 13 bases from J, with 21 bases between.

V usage is TRBV2 and J usage is TRBJ2-7, with TRBD2 matching 9 bases. Germline V lookup: CDR1 SNHLY, CDR2 FYNNEI. V trimming: 4 bases; J trimming: 3 bases; junction bases outside the gene matches: 7. The CDR3 contains 15 residues. The DNA of the CDR3 is TGTGCCAGCAGTGTCCCTAGCGGGATGCTCTACGAGCAGTACTTC. It specifies CASSVPSGMLYEQYF.